This TCR beta chain was found in a study of vaccination and CD4 T cells after COVID-19. On the study more broadly: Cultures designated as controls were supplied with a CEFX pool, an HIV-1 Nef pool, or no peptide.

On this clonotype: What it recognizes is unknown.

Sequencing of cultured CD4+ T cell DNA used the Oncomine TCR Beta short-read assay. Each CDR3 protein is one row after TCRdb ran MiXCR on the PCR reads. The sample has about 17,000 distinct CDR3 sequences; about 40% are singletons. Per the germline V gene, CDR1 is MNHEY and CDR2 is SVGEGT. Trimming removed 6 bases at V and 5 bases at J, with 11 bases between. The CDR3 is 13 amino acids. Specified treatment: approximately 11-day PBMC culture with coronavirus spike peptide pools or control peptides (ViraFEST assay). Sample: CD4+ T cells from blood, cultured in vitro. The chain recombines TRBV6-2 or TRBV6-3 with TRBJ1-5; D unresolved. The sequence derives from a human donor who had recovered from COVID-19. In nucleotides, the CDR3 is TGTGCCAGCAGGGTGGACGGCCATCAGCCCCAGCATTTT. Protein product: CASRVDGHQPQHF.